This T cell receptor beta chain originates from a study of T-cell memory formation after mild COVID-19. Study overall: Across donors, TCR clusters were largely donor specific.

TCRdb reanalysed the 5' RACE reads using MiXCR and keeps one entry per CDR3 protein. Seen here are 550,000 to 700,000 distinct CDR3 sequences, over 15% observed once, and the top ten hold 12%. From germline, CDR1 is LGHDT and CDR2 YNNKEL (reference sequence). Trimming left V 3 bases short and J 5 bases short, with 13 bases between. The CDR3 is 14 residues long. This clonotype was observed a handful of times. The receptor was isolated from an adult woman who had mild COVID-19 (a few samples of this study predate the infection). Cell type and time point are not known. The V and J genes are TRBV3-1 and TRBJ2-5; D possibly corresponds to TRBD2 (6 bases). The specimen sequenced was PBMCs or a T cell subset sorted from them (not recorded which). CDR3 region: CASSHVGREETQYF. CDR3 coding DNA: TGTGCCAGCAGCCACGTCGGTCGGGAGGAGACCCAGTACTTC.